The subject of this entry is one T cell receptor beta chain. Its antigen remains unknown. V was shortened by 4 bases and J by 5 bases, with 15 bases between the two germline ends. The germline V gene encodes CDR1 SGHRS and CDR2 YFSETQ. CDR3 length: 14 amino acids. The data were obtained in a study of molecular identifiers for immune sequencing clone quantification. Study context: Four portions were sequenced after RNA from approximately 22,000 or 94,000 naive CD8 cells was split five ways in replicates. Study-level results: Barcode-sharing identical TCR molecules could underestimate highly expanded clone sizes. Detecting spiked Jurkat TCR RNA from one cell among about a million naive cells was reportedly possible.

Based on a CD8+CD4-CCR7+CD45RA+ profile, naive CD8 T cells were sorted. Each CDR3 protein gets one entry after TCRdb re-called the PCR reads with MiXCR. Found here are under 2,500 distinct CDR3 sequences, approximately 24% of them singletons; the top ten hold 8% to 10%. The rearrangement uses TRBV5-1 and TRBJ2-5; D is unclear. Sequencing input: naive CD8+ T cells from blood, with Jurkat cell RNA spiked in. Subset in this sample: FACS-sorted CD8+CD4-CCR7+CD45RA+ naive T cells. The sequence was collected from a human donor in good health. Some libraries in this study had Jurkat cell RNA spiked in. The CDR3 is CASSVAVGRETQYF. CDR3 coding DNA: TGCGCCAGCAGCGTGGCAGTGGGTAGGGAGACCCAGTACTTC.